Shown below are 11 T cell receptor beta chains from a single sample sequenced in a study of cytomegalovirus exposure and HLA in healthy donors. Both 60 Vbeta primers and 13 Jbeta primers went into the PCR. TCRdb's table, derived via immunoSEQ multiplex PCR, lists solely in-frame clones and lacks some. The sample shows around 150,000 clones, under 90% of them seen only once. Material for sequencing was PBMCs. The receptor set was obtained from a boy aged 2 to 9 in good health and CMV-seronegative.

The gene calls are TRBV6-5 and TRBJ1-5; TRBD1 is a possible D gene (6 bases). This CDR3 has 16 amino acids. V gave up 0 bases and J gave up 5 bases, with 14 bases separating them. CDR1 and CDR2 from the germline V gene are MNHEY and SVGAGI. CDR3 protein: CASSYSWRGLDQPQHF. The CDR3 coding sequence is TGTGCCAGCAGTTACTCTTGGCGGGGGCTGGATCAGCCCCAGCATTTT.

Only a few counts were recorded for this clone. V usage is TRBV5-4 and J usage is TRBJ2-7; 8 bases match TRBD2. Germline values: CDR1 SGHNT, CDR2 YYREEE (reference sequence). The length of the CDR3 is 14 residues. The J segment lost 7 bases and the V segment lost 0 bases, leaving 6 bases of the junction unmatched. CDR3 bases: TGTGCCAGCAGCTTGGCGGGAGGGATGAGAGAGCAGTACTTC. Its protein product is CASSLAGGMREQYF.

The chain is built from TRBV30 and TRBJ2-5, with D uncertain. The CDR3 totals 15 residues. Germline CDR1 GTSNPN, CDR2 SVGIG (reference sequence). The ends were cut back, 0 bases at V and 2 bases at J, with 13 bases in the middle. The CDR3 sequence is CAWSVLAQPQETQYF. The CDR3 nucleotides are TGTGCCTGGAGTGTACTGGCACAGCCTCAAGAGACCCAGTACTTC.

The chain recombines TRBV7-2 with TRBJ2-5; 14 bases are a match to TRBD2. The germline gives CDR1 SGHTA, CDR2 FQGNSA. The CDR3 contains 19 residues. The V and J ends lost 5 bases and 3 bases, in that order; junction bases with no gene match: 14. The CDR3 nucleotides are TGTGCCAGCAGCCCCGGGAGCCTGGCGGGACTAGCGGGAGAAGAGACCCAGTACTTC. The encoded protein is CASSPGSLAGLAGEETQYF.

V usage is TRBV19 and J usage is TRBJ2-7; TRBD2 might be the D (7 bases). CDR1 and CDR2 (germline): LNHDA, SQIVND (reference sequence). V was shortened by 2 bases and J by 2 bases, with 13 bases between the two germline ends. The CDR3 covers 15 residues. CDR3 nucleotides: TGTGCCAGTAGTATAAGGGCGGGGGCTGCCTACGAGCAGTACTTC. Protein: CASSIRAGAAYEQYF.

This clone was recorded only once. The chain joins TRBV18 to TRBJ2-7, with TRBD1 matching 11 bases. Per germline, CDR1 KGHSH and CDR2 LQKENI. The CDR3 contains 14 residues. The V and J ends lost 2 bases and 5 bases, in that order; junction bases with no gene match: 2. The CDR3, as DNA: TGTGCCAGCTCACCAGGACAGGGGGCCGACGAGCAGTACTTC. It translates to CASSPGQGADEQYF.

The CDR3 spells CASSVETSGGAFTGELFF. DNA for the CDR3: TGTGCCAGCAGCGTAGAGACTAGCGGGGGGGCCTTCACCGGGGAGCTGTTTTTT. This rearrangement joins TRBV9 to TRBJ2-2, with 14 nucleotides matching TRBD2. Germline V gives CDR1 SGDLS, CDR2 YYNGEE. The CDR3 is made up of 18 amino acids. V lost 0 bases to trimming and J lost 4 bases; unmatched junction nucleotides: 5.

The chain recombines TRBV7-9 with TRBJ1-5, with 9 nucleotides matching TRBD1. The germline V gene has CDR1 SEHNR and CDR2 FQNEAQ (reference sequence). Trimming at V came to 1 base and at J to 9 bases, leaving 4 bases not matched to a gene. The CDR3 has 14 amino acids. In DNA form, the CDR3 reads TGTGCCAGCAGCTTAGGGACAGGGGACCCGCCCCAGCATTTT. Residues: CASSLGTGDPPQHF. Full variable domain (missing parts from reference TRBV7-9 and TRBJ1-5): DTGVSQNPRHKITKRGQNVTFRCDPISEHNRLYWYRQTLGQGPEFLTYFQNEAQLEKSRLLSDRFSAERPKGSFSTLEIQRTEQGDSAMYLCASSLGTGDPPQHFGDGTRLSIL.

The chain links TRBV28 to TRBJ2-7; D not resolved. The ends were cut back, 4 bases at V and 2 bases at J, with 15 bases in the middle. Germline V gene lookup returns CDR1 MDHEN and CDR2 SYDVKM. CDR3 length: 15 residues. The CDR3 bases are TGTGCCAGCAGTTCCGGTGGGCCAGTGGCCTACGAGCAGTACTTC. Translating it yields CASSSGGPVAYEQYF.

This clone appeared a few times. In DNA form, the CDR3 reads TGTGCCAGCAGTGAATATCGAGCTTTCTTT. Translation gives CASSEYRAFF. This rearrangement joins TRBV6-1 to TRBJ1-1, with D unclear. The CDR3 contains 10 residues. The V end was cut by 2 bases, the J end by 10 bases, with 5 bases between. Germline V CDR1 and CDR2: MNHNS, SASEGT.

V and J are TRBV2 and TRBJ2-3, with a weak D call TRBD1 (6 bases). Germline V gene data show CDR1 as SNHLY and CDR2 as FYNNEI. Between the trimmed V and J ends, which lost 3 bases and 9 bases, there was a span of 25 bases. The CDR3 covers 17 residues. Here the CDR3 reads CASSDGTQGIRFTTQYF. The CDR3 nucleotides read TGTGCCAGCAGTGACGGTACACAGGGTATTCGCTTTACCACGCAGTATTTT.